Listed below are T cell receptor beta chains from one sample, sequenced in a study of cytomegalovirus exposure and HLA in healthy donors. Assay: immunoSEQ multiplex PCR; the TCRdb copy retains only in-frame clones and omits some. The sample has about 220,000 clones; approximately 80% are singletons. The sequencing sample was made of PBMCs. The receptors come from a boy between 2 and 10 years old in good health and CMV-seronegative. CDR3s include the opening cysteine and the closing phenylalanine or tryptophan. Fields, in order: V gene, J gene, clone size, D gene, CDR3 DNA, CDR3 protein. D genes are given only for firm matches. Some rows have no size entry. The others give once, few or many, or a class for an expanded clone.

V: TRBV5-4; J: TRBJ2-5; size: NA; D: NA; DNA: TGTGCCAGCAGCCCGCGTTTAGGAGGGCCGGAGACCCAGTACTTC; CDR3: CASSPRLGGPETQYF
V: TRBV2; J: TRBJ2-1; size: NA; D: NA; DNA: TGTGCCAGCAGTGTGGGGCTACCCTACAATGAGCAGTTCTTC; CDR3: CASSVGLPYNEQFF
V: TRBV7-9; J: TRBJ1-2; size: NA; D: NA; DNA: TGTTCCAGCAGCTCGGGACTTTCCGGGGGCTACACCTTC; CDR3: CSSSSGLSGGYTF
V: TRBV11-2; J: TRBJ2-7; size: NA; D: TRBD1; DNA: TGTGCCAGCAGCGGACAGGGCGTGTCCTACGAGCAGTACTTC; CDR3: CASSGQGVSYEQYF
V: TRBV5-6; J: TRBJ1-2; size: NA; D: TRBD1; DNA: TGTGCCAGCAGCCGCCGGGACAGGGCCCCCTATGGCTACACCTTC; CDR3: CASSRRDRAPYGYTF
V: TRBV10-3; J: TRBJ2-7; size: NA; D: NA; DNA: TGTGCCATCAGTGAGTCACACGGGACCTACGAGCAGTACTTC; CDR3: CAISESHGTYEQYF
V: TRBV5-1; J: TRBJ1-2; size: NA; D: TRBD1; DNA: TGCGCCAGCAGCCGGAGACAGGGGCACTATGGCTACACCTTC; CDR3: CASSRRQGHYGYTF
V: TRBV6-4; J: TRBJ2-2; size: once; D: TRBD2; DNA: TGTGCCAGCAGCGCCCTGACTAGCGGGGGGCCGTACACCGGGGAGCTGTTTTTT; CDR3: CASSALTSGGPYTGELFF
V: TRBV27; J: TRBJ1-2; size: NA; D: TRBD1; DNA: TGTGCCAGCAGAGTGACAGGGGCCGCTTGGGGCTACACCTTC; CDR3: CASRVTGAAWGYTF
V: TRBV11-2; J: TRBJ2-7; size: NA; D: TRBD2; DNA: TGTGCCAGCAGCCCCGCTAGCGGAGATTACTACGAGCAGTACTTC; CDR3: CASSPASGDYYEQYF
V: TRBV6-7; J: TRBJ1-1; size: many; D: TRBD1; DNA: TGTGCCAGCAGTTACACCCAGGGGGCTGAAGCTTTCTTT; CDR3: CASSYTQGAEAFF
V: TRBV7-6; J: TRBJ2-7; size: NA; D: TRBD2; DNA: TGTGCCAGCAGCCCGAGCGGGGGCTACGAGCAGTACTTC; CDR3: CASSPSGGYEQYF
V: TRBV25-1; J: TRBJ2-6; size: NA; D: TRBD1; DNA: TGTGCAGCAGGGGGCTCTGGGGCCAACGTCCTGACTTTC; CDR3: CAAGGSGANVLTF
V: TRBV30; J: TRBJ1-1; size: NA; D: TRBD1; DNA: TGTGCCTCGGTACAACAGGGGCGAGCTTTCTTT; CDR3: CASVQQGRAFF
V: TRBV5-1; J: TRBJ2-3; size: NA; D: TRBD2; DNA: TGCGCCAGCAGCTTGGCGCTAGCGGGAGGGCATACGCAGTATTTT; CDR3: CASSLALAGGHTQYF
V: TRBV2; J: TRBJ1-3; size: NA; D: TRBD1; DNA: TGTGCCAGCAGTTTTTACCCGACAGGGACAGGAAACACCATATATTTT; CDR3: CASSFYPTGTGNTIYF
V: TRBV7-9; J: TRBJ1-3; size: once; D: NA; DNA: TGTGCCAGCAGCTTCCGCACCGGGGGTTTGGGAAACACCATATATTTT; CDR3: CASSFRTGGLGNTIYF
V: TRBV5-1; J: TRBJ2-2; size: NA; D: TRBD1; DNA: TGCGCCAGCAGCTGGGACAGGGACACCGGGGAGCTGTTTTTT; CDR3: CASSWDRDTGELFF
V: TRBV7-9; J: TRBJ2-2; size: NA; D: NA; DNA: TGTGCCAGCAGACAACCAGGGGTCGGGGAGCTGTTTTTT; CDR3: CASRQPGVGELFF
V: TRBV19; J: TRBJ2-2; size: NA; D: NA; DNA: TGTGCCAGTCAGGGGTCTCGAGACACCGGGGAGCTGTTTTTT; CDR3: CASQGSRDTGELFF
V: TRBV7-9; J: TRBJ1-1; size: NA; D: NA; DNA: TGTGCCAGCAGCTTCGTGCCCGACAGACCAGGCGAGAACACTGAAGCTTTCTTT; CDR3: CASSFVPDRPGENTEAFF
V: TRBV2; J: TRBJ2-1; size: NA; D: TRBD1; DNA: TGTGCCAGCACCGCCGGACAGGGTGTCCATGAGCAGTTCTTC; CDR3: CASTAGQGVHEQFF
V: TRBV5-1; J: TRBJ2-6; size: once; D: NA; DNA: TGCGCCAGCAGCTTGGCTGCGGACTCTGGGGCCAACGTCCTGACTTTC; CDR3: CASSLAADSGANVLTF
V: TRBV10-3; J: TRBJ1-1; size: NA; D: NA; DNA: TGTGCCATCAGTGGGACCGGGACTGAGAACACTGAAGCTTTCTTT; CDR3: CAISGTGTENTEAFF
V: TRBV9; J: TRBJ2-7; size: NA; D: TRBD2; DNA: TGTGCCAGCAGCGTAGGGGCTAGCGGACACTACGAGCAGTACTTC; CDR3: CASSVGASGHYEQYF
V: TRBV7-9; J: TRBJ2-7; size: NA; D: NA; DNA: TGTGCCAGCAGCTTCGGTTCCAGGGATGGTTACGAGCAGTACTTC; CDR3: CASSFGSRDGYEQYF
V: TRBV30; J: TRBJ2-7; size: NA; D: NA; DNA: TGTGCCTGGAGTGTTGTATCGTACGAGCAGTACTTC; CDR3: CAWSVVSYEQYF
V: TRBV30; J: TRBJ2-3; size: NA; D: TRBD2; DNA: TGTGCCTGGAGGGGGGTAGCGGGGTCCACAGATACGCAGTATTTT; CDR3: CAWRGVAGSTDTQYF
V: TRBV5-1; J: TRBJ1-4; size: NA; D: TRBD1; DNA: TGCGCCAGCAGCCAGGATGCAGGGGGAACTAATGAAAAACTGTTTTTT; CDR3: CASSQDAGGTNEKLFF
V: TRBV19; J: TRBJ2-2; size: NA; D: NA; DNA: TGTGCCAGTAGTGCCCCGGACAGATCGAACACCGGGGAGCTGTTTTTT; CDR3: CASSAPDRSNTGELFF
V: TRBV4-1; J: TRBJ2-7; size: once; D: NA; DNA: TGCGCCAGCAGCCAAGGGGGCGGTGCACGACTCTTTACCTACGAGCAGTACTTC; CDR3: CASSQGGGARLFTYEQYF
V: TRBV7-9; J: TRBJ1-1; size: NA; D: TRBD1; DNA: TGTTCCAGCAGCCCATGGGGACAGGGGAACACTGAAGCTTTCTTT; CDR3: CSSSPWGQGNTEAFF
V: TRBV27; J: TRBJ2-7; size: NA; D: TRBD2; DNA: TGTGCCAGCAGTCACAAGCGGGAGTCCTACGAGCAGTACTTC; CDR3: CASSHKRESYEQYF
V: TRBV27; J: TRBJ1-5; size: NA; D: NA; DNA: TGTGTCCTGAGCAATCAGCCCCAGCATTTT; CDR3: CVLSNQPQHF
V: TRBV6-1; J: TRBJ2-7; size: many; D: NA; DNA: TGTGCCAGCAGTGAAAGGGTTAGGGGTAACGAGCAGTACTTC; CDR3: CASSERVRGNEQYF
V: TRBV14; J: TRBJ2-7; size: NA; D: NA; DNA: TGTGCCAGCAGCCAAGCAGGTAGTCACGAGCAGTACTTC; CDR3: CASSQAGSHEQYF
V: TRBV4-1; J: TRBJ1-1; size: NA; D: NA; DNA: TGCGCCAGCAGCCACCCGACAGATACTGAAGCTTTCTTT; CDR3: CASSHPTDTEAFF
V: TRBV27; J: TRBJ2-7; size: NA; D: TRBD1; DNA: TGTGCCAGCAGTCGGCCCCGGGGACAGGGGGTATACGAGCAGTACTTC; CDR3: CASSRPRGQGVYEQYF
V: TRBV12-5; J: TRBJ2-7; size: NA; D: NA; DNA: TGTGCTAGTGGCGTCTCAGGGCTTAACGAGCAGTACTTC; CDR3: CASGVSGLNEQYF
V: TRBV5-6; J: TRBJ1-1; size: NA; D: TRBD1; DNA: TGTGCCAGCAGTTCGGCCCCCCACGACAGGGGAGGGAACACTGAAGCTTTCTTT; CDR3: CASSSAPHDRGGNTEAFF
V: TRBV6-5; J: TRBJ1-2; size: few; D: TRBD1; DNA: TGTGCCAGCACCAGGGGGCGTGGCTATGGCTACACCTTC; CDR3: CASTRGRGYGYTF
V: TRBV29-1; J: TRBJ2-7; size: NA; D: TRBD2; DNA: TGCAGCGTCGCCCGGGGGGGCGGGAGCAAGGGGGGGGAGCAGTACTTC; CDR3: CSVARGGGSKGGEQYF
V: TRBV7-3; J: TRBJ2-3; size: NA; D: NA; DNA: TGTGCCAGCAGCCCTGGGAGGGGGGGGACAGATACGCAGTATTTT; CDR3: CASSPGRGGTDTQYF
V: TRBV13; J: TRBJ2-7; size: NA; D: NA; DNA: TGTGCCAGCAGCTCGAGACAGTCCTACGAGCAGTACTTC; CDR3: CASSSRQSYEQYF
V: TRBV18; J: TRBJ2-3; size: NA; D: TRBD1; DNA: TGTGCCAGCTCACCTAACCTCTTTAGGGGGCTAGAAGATACGCAGTATTTT; CDR3: CASSPNLFRGLEDTQYF
V: TRBV28; J: TRBJ2-7; size: NA; D: NA; DNA: TGTGCCAGCAGTTTATACCAGCGAGACTCCTGTGAGCAGTACTTC; CDR3: CASSLYQRDSCEQYF